This TCR beta chain came from a study of shared clonotypes between healthy human individuals. Findings of the study overall: Relative to memory subsets, naive subsets generally showed larger estimated richness. Rarefaction exposed incomplete sorted-subset sequencing despite large depth.

The CDR3 spans 12 residues. CDR1 and CDR2 from the germline V gene are SQVTM and ANQGSEA. The germline V and J ends were trimmed by 0 bases and 15 bases, with 12 bases remaining between them. The repertoire was sequenced with immunoSEQ multiplex PCR; TCRdb's copy has only in-frame clones and lacks some. Of 2 million to 2.5 million clones listed, about 95% are singletons. The naive CD8 subset, CD45RO-negative cells positively selected for CCR7, excluded terminally differentiated effector memory CD45RA+ cells. This clone was counted once. The antigen is unknown. The chain recombines TRBV29-1 with TRBJ1-6, with a weak D call TRBD1 (6 bases). The sample taken for sequencing was naive CD8+ T cells sorted from blood. The TCR comes from a man between 18 and 29 years old in good health. The CDR3 coding sequence is TGCAGCGTTGAAGACGGGAAGGGGGTCCTCCACTTT. Translation: CSVEDGKGVLHF.